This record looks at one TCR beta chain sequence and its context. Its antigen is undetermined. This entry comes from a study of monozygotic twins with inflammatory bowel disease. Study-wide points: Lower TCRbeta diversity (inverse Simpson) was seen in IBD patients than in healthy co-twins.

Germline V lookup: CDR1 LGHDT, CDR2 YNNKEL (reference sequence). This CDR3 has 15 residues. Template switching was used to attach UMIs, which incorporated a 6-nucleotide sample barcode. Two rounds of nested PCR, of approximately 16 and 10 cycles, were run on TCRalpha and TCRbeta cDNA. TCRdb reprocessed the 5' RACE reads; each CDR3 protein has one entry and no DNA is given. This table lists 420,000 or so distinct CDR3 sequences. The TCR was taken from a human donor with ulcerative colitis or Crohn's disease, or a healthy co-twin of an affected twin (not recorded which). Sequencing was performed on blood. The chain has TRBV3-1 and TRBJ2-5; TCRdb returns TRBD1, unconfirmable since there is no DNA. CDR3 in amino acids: CASSQERTWGEAQYF.